This passage covers 17 T cell receptor beta chains from one sample sequenced in a study of early T cells in non-severe SARS-CoV-2 infection. TCRdb reprocessed the 5' RACE reads via MiXCR and lists one record per CDR3 protein. The sample has tens of thousands of distinct CDR3 sequences; approximately 12% are singletons. Sequences were derived from whole blood, sampled at baseline. The receptors here all came from an adult who was a healthcare worker with PCR-confirmed SARS-CoV-2 infection or an uninfected control (not recorded which).

The chain couples TRBV6-5 to TRBJ1-2; maybe TRBD1 (6 bases). The CDR3 has 16 residues. V was trimmed by 4 bases and J by 8 bases, leaving 23 bases between them. Germline V lookup: CDR1 MNHEY, CDR2 SVGAGI. In DNA, the CDR3 is TGTGCCAGCAGTTCCGATACTGGACAGATCTATGCGGGCTACACCTTC. It is translated as CASSSDTGQIYAGYTF.

In this sample, this clonotype turned up many times. The chain combines TRBV29-1 with TRBJ1-1, with a tentative D call TRBD1 (6 bases). CDR3 size: 13 residues. The ends were cut back, 4 bases at V and 5 bases at J, with 14 bases in the middle. The germline CDR1 and CDR2 sequences are SQVTM and ANQGSEA. This CDR3 reads CSVGPQGHTEAFF. The CDR3, as DNA: TGCAGCGTTGGACCCCAGGGACATACTGAAGCTTTCTTT.

The chain has TRBV3-1 and TRBJ2-5; 7 bases map to TRBD2. CDR1 and CDR2 (germline): LGHDT, YNNKEL (reference sequence). With 4 bases clipped from V and 7 bases from J, the junction kept 9 bases outside the gene matches. This CDR3 has 14 amino acids. The CDR3 bases are TGTGCCAGCAGCCCGGGACTATCAGAGGGGACCCAGTACTTC. This translates into CASSPGLSEGTQYF.

The chain uses TRBV18 and TRBJ1-1; TRBD1 matches at 8 bases. V lost 4 bases and J lost 7; bases outside the gene matches: 8. The CDR3 sequence is 14 residues long. Germline V CDR1 and CDR2: KGHSH, LQKENI. CDR3 region: CASSRTGPEIEAFF. In DNA, the CDR3 is TGTGCCAGCTCACGGACAGGGCCTGAAATTGAAGCTTTCTTT.

The chain links TRBV7-3 to TRBJ1-2, with no clear D. V was pared by 0 bases and J by 6 bases, with 11 bases between. CDR3 length: 14 residues. Germline CDR1 and CDR2: SGHTA and FQGTGA. CDR3 DNA: TGTGCCAGCAGCTTAACGGGGAAGCAGAATGGCTACACCTTC. This gives the protein CASSLTGKQNGYTF.

V usage is TRBV3-1 and J usage is TRBJ2-7; weak D call: TRBD1 (5 bases). The V end lost 8 bases, the J end lost 4 bases, and 15 bases lay between the germline ends. The CDR3 has 13 amino acids. Germline CDR1 LGHDT, CDR2 YNNKEL (reference sequence). CDR3 sequence (DNA): TGTGCCAGCGGAAAGGGGTTACGGTACGAGCAGTACTTC. Residues: CASGKGLRYEQYF.

This clonotype was seen only a few times. In DNA, the CDR3 is TGCAGTGCACCAGATCCGGTCAGGTCCTCCTACAATGAGCAGTTCTTC. Protein sequence: CSAPDPVRSSYNEQFF. The chain carries TRBV20-1 and TRBJ2-1; D not resolved. Trimming pared 6 bases from V and 0 bases from J, leaving 18 bases between. The CDR3 covers 16 residues. CDR1 and CDR2 from the germline V gene are DFQATT and SNEGSKA (reference sequence).

In its sample, this clonotype was seen many times. The chain uses TRBV5-1 and TRBJ2-2; weak D call: TRBD2 (6 bases). The CDR3 has 15 residues. V gave up 4 bases and J gave up 3 bases, with 13 bases separating them. Germline V CDR1 and CDR2: SGHRS, YFSETQ. CDR3: CASSRDPGDTGELFF. Written as DNA, the CDR3 is TGCGCCAGCAGCAGGGATCCGGGAGACACCGGGGAGCTGTTTTTT.

This chain joins TRBV20-1 and TRBJ2-7, with D perhaps matching TRBD1 or TRBD2 (5 bases each). The CDR3 consists of 13 residues. The ends were cut back, 4 bases at V and 0 bases at J, with 10 bases in the middle. CDR1 is DFQATT and CDR2 is SNEGSKA in the germline V gene (reference sequence). The CDR3 nucleotides are TGCAGTGCTAAGATAGGGACCTCCTACGAGCAGTACTTC. The encoded protein is CSAKIGTSYEQYF.

The chain couples TRBV5-5 to TRBJ2-1; 8 bases are a match to TRBD1. This CDR3 region has 15 residues. The J segment lost 5 bases and the V segment lost 2 bases, leaving 6 bases of the junction unmatched. Germline CDR1 reads SGHKS; CDR2 reads YYEKEE (reference sequence). CDR3 bases: TGTGCCAGCAGCTTTGCCGGGGACAGGAACAATGAGCAGTTCTTC. It is translated as CASSFAGDRNNEQFF.

This clonotype was seen only a few times. The chain is built from TRBV6-5 and TRBJ2-7; D is unclear. Germline lookup yields CDR1 MNHEY and CDR2 SVGAGI. Deletions cut 1 base from V and 2 bases from J, with 12 bases between. The CDR3 is 15 residues long. CDR3 DNA: TGTGCCAGCAGTTACTTAGGGCCGGGCACCTACGAGCAGTACTTC. Amino acid sequence: CASSYLGPGTYEQYF.

This chain connects TRBV3-1 to TRBJ1-3; D is possibly TRBD1 (6 bases). The CDR3 is 15 amino acids. CDR1 and CDR2 (germline): LGHDT, YNNKEL (reference sequence). V shed 1 base and J shed 3 bases, with 10 bases lying between them. The chain's CDR3 is CASSQGAGDGNTIYF. The DNA of the CDR3 is TGTGCCAGCAGCCAAGGGGCAGGGGATGGAAACACCATATATTTT.

DNA of the CDR3: TGTGCCAGCAGTTACTCCGCGATTGGGACAGGGGTCGAGAATTCACCCCTCCACTTT. This translates into CASSYSAIGTGVENSPLHF. The chain is built from TRBV6-5 and TRBJ1-6, with 10 nucleotides matching TRBD1. This CDR3 has 19 amino acids. Germline lookup yields CDR1 MNHEY and CDR2 SVGAGI. V shed 0 bases and J 7 bases; nucleotides not matched to a gene: 12.

In this sample, this clonotype turned up many times. The chain uses TRBV7-8 and TRBJ1-6; maybe TRBD1 (6 bases). With 8 bases removed from V and 7 bases from J, the gap between germline ends came to 15 bases. CDR1 and CDR2 from the germline V gene are SGHVS and FQNEAQ. This CDR3 has 14 residues. The CDR3 loop is CASSLGGWNSPLHF. For the CDR3, the DNA is TGTGCCAGCTCCTTAGGGGGGTGGAATTCACCCCTCCACTTT.

CDR3: CASSRGESYYEQYF. The CDR3 DNA reads TGTGCCAGCAGCCGAGGAGAGAGCTACTACGAGCAGTACTTC. V is TRBV7-6 and J is TRBJ2-7, with unresolved D. CDR1 is SGHVS, CDR2 FNYEAQ, per germline. The CDR3 is made up of 14 amino acids. V lost 5 bases and J lost 3, with 14 bases in between.

The rearrangement joins TRBV28 to TRBJ2-7; 10 positions match TRBD1. The CDR3 contains 14 residues. The junction had 8 bases not matched to a gene; V was cut back by 5 bases and J by 7 bases. Per the germline V gene, CDR1 is MDHEN and CDR2 is SYDVKM. The CDR3: CASSTGTGVREQYF. The CDR3 bases are TGTGCCAGCAGTACCGGGACAGGGGTGAGAGAGCAGTACTTC.

This clonotype was counted only a few times. The chain uses TRBV5-1 and TRBJ2-4; tentatively, D is TRBD1 (5 bases). The CDR3 has 13 residues. Between the trimmed V and J ends, which lost 0 bases and 8 bases, there was a span of 9 bases. The germline V gene has CDR1 SGHRS and CDR2 YFSETQ. For the CDR3, the DNA is TGCGCCAGCAGCTTGGACAGGCAGGACATTCAGTACTTC. This encodes CASSLDRQDIQYF.